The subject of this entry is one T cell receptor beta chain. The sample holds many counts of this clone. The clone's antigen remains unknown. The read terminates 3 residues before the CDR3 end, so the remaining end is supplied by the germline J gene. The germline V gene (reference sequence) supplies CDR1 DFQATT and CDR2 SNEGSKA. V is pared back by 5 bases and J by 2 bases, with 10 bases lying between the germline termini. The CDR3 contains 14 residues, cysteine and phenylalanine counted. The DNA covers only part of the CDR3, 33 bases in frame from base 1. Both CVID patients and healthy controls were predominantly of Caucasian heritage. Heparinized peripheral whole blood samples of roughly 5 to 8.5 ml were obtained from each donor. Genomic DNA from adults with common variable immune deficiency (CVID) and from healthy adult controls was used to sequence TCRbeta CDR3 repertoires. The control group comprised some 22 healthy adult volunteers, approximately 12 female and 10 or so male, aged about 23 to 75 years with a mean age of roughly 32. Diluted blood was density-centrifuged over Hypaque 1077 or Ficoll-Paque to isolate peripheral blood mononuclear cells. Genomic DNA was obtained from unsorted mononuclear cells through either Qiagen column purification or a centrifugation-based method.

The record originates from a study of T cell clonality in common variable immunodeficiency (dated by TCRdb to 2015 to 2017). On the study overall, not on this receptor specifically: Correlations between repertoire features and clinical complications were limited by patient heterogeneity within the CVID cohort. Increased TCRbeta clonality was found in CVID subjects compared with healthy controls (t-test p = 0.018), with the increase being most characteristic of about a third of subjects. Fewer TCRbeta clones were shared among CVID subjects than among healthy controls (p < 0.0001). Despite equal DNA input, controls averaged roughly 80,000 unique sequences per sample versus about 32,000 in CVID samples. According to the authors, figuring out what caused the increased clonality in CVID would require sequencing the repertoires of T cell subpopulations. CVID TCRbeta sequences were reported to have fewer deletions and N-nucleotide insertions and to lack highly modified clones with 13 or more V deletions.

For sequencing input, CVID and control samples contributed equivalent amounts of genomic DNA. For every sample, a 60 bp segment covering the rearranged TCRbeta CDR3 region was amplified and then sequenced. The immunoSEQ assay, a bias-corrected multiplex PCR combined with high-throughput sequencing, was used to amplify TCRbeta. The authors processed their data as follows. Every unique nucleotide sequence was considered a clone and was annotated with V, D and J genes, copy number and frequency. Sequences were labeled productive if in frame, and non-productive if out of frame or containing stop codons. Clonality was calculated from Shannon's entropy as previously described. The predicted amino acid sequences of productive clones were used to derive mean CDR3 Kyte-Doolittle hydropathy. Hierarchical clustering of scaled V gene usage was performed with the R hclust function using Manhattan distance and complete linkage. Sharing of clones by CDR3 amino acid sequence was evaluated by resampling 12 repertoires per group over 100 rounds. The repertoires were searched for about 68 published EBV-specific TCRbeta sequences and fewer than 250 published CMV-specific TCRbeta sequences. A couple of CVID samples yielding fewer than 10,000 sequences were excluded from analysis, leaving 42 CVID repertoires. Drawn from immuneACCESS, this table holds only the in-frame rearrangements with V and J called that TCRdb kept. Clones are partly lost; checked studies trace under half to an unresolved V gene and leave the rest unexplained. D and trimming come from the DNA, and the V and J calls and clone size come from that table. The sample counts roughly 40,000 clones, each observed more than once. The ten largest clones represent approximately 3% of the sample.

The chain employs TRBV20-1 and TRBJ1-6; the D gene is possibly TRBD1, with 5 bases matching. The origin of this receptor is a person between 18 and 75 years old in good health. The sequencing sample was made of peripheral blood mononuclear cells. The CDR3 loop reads CSAVDRAYNSPLHF. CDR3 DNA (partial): TGCAGTGCTGTTGACAGAGCCTATAATTCACCC.